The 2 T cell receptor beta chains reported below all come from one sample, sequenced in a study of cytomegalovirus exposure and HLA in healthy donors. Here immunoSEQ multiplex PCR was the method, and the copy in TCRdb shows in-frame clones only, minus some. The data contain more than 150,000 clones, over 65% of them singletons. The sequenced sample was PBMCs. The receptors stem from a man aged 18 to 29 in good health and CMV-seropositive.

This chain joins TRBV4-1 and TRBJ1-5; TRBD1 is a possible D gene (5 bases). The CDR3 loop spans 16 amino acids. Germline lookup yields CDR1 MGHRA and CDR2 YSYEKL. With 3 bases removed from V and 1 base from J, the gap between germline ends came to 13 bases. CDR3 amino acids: CASSQVDGGSNQPQHF. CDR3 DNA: TGCGCCAGCAGCCAGGTGGACGGGGGGAGCAATCAGCCCCAGCATTTT.

The CDR3 coding sequence is TGTGCCAGCAGTCCCTCCTCTGGGACAGTGGGGACCCAGTACTTC. It translates to CASSPSSGTVGTQYF. This rearrangement joins TRBV27 to TRBJ2-5, with 7 bases that match TRBD1. V lost 5 bases and J lost 7; bases outside the gene matches: 13. The CDR3 covers 15 residues. Germline loops: CDR1 MNHEY, CDR2 SMNVEV (reference sequence).